What follows describes a single TCR beta chain. Its antigen remains unidentified. The data belong to a study of T-cell memory formation after mild COVID-19. Overall study context: TCR clusters showed largely donor specificity.

V was trimmed by 3 bases and J by 11 bases, leaving 15 bases between them. The CDR3 has 13 residues. The germline V gene encodes CDR1 KGHDR and CDR2 SFDVKD. Study-wide results and limits: Among CD4+ contracting clones, most were CM and EM, and CD8+ ones EMRA.

5'RACE with constant-segment primers built TCRalpha and TCRbeta cDNA libraries with UMIs. Via MiXCR, TCRdb re-called the 5' RACE reads, giving one row per CDR3 protein. There are about 320,000 distinct CDR3 sequences in the sample; around 15% occur only once, and under 25% lies in the top ten. The genes are TRBV24-1 and TRBJ1-1; D ambiguous. Sequencing input: PBMCs or a T cell subset sorted from them (not recorded which). This clonotype was obtained from a man aged 18-30 years who had mild COVID-19 (a few samples of this study predate the infection). Cell type and time point are not known. The CDR3: CATSDPRGLEAFF. The CDR3 coding sequence is TGTGCCACCAGTGATCCCCGTGGGCTGGAGGCTTTCTTT.